The 17 T cell receptor beta chains below all came from one sample that was sequenced in a study of identical twins. TCRdb processed the 5' RACE reads anew with MiXCR; each CDR3 protein has one entry. The sample lists roughly 230,000 distinct CDR3 sequences; about 8.5% were seen once. These sequences were also reported in another study, on yellow fever vaccine responses in identical twins.

Sequencing input: CD8+ T cells sorted from blood. The origin of the receptors is a woman aged 18-29 years in good health.

This clonotype came up once. The rearrangement links TRBV27 to TRBJ2-7; D may be TRBD1 (6 bases). The CDR3 contains 16 residues. Per germline, CDR1 MNHEY and CDR2 SMNVEV (reference sequence). V was pared by 6 bases and J by 3 bases, with 21 bases between. CDR3 protein: CASSPIWGQHYYEQYF. CDR3 in DNA: TGTGCCAGCAGCCCTATCTGGGGACAACACTACTACGAGCAGTACTTC.

This clonotype was counted a few times. The chain uses TRBV5-6 and TRBJ2-3; D gene unclear. Germline CDR1 reads SGHDT; CDR2 reads YYEEEE. V lost 1 base, J lost 4 bases, and 4 bases lay in between. This CDR3 has 12 residues. This CDR3 is CASSLFPDTQYF. DNA for the CDR3: TGTGCCAGCAGCTTGTTTCCAGATACGCAGTATTTT.

This clonotype showed up just a few times. V is TRBV29-1 and J is TRBJ1-1; tentatively, D is TRBD1 (6 bases). Germline V gene lookup returns CDR1 SQVTM and CDR2 ANQGSEA. V shed 2 bases and J shed 10 bases, with 14 bases lying between them. This CDR3 is 12 amino acids long. The DNA for the CDR3 is TGCAGCGTTGAAAGAGGGGGGCTGGCAGCTTTCTTT. Its protein product is CSVERGGLAAFF.

In the case of this clonotype: One junction end disagrees with the germline gene, perhaps due to a read error. This chain joins TRBV2 and TRBJ1-2; unclear D gene. The CDR3 has 10 amino acids. CDR1 SNHLY and CDR2 FYNNEI come from the germline V gene. Here the CDR3 DNA reads TGTGCCAGCGGAGGCGAAAGTTCTAACTTC. Its protein is CASGGESSNF.

Ten or more counts support this clonotype. The chain employs TRBV7-9 and TRBJ2-5, with 9 bases aligning to TRBD1. Germline V gives CDR1 SEHNR, CDR2 FQNEAQ (reference sequence). With 5 bases clipped from V and 5 bases from J, the junction kept 3 bases outside the gene matches. CDR3 length: 13 residues. CDR3 nucleotides: TGTGCCAGCAGCCAAGGACAGGGGGAGACCCAGTACTTC. Its protein product is CASSQGQGETQYF.

The gene calls are TRBV6-1 and TRBJ2-7; unclear D gene. CDR1 MNHNS and CDR2 SASEGT come from the germline V gene. CDR3 length: 13 residues. Trimming took off 3 bases at V and 2 bases at J, with 8 bases between the two ends. The CDR3 DNA follows: TGTGCCAGCAGTGACAGCGAGCCCTACGAGCAGTACTTC. It codes for CASSDSEPYEQYF.

This clonotype has a count of ten or more. V gene TRBV29-1 combines with J gene TRBJ2-1; D is possibly TRBD1 (6 bases). There are 15 residues in the CDR3. V was cut by 7 bases and J by 0 bases, with 16 bases left in between. In germline, CDR1 is SQVTM, CDR2 ANQGSEA. The CDR3 is CSAHTGRSSYNEQFF. DNA of the CDR3: TGCAGCGCCCACACAGGGCGGAGCTCCTACAATGAGCAGTTCTTC.

This clonotype has just a few counts. The genes are TRBV4-1 and TRBJ1-2; TRBD1 matches 8 bases. The CDR3 spans 15 residues. Germline loops: CDR1 MGHRA, CDR2 YSYEKL. J lost 8 bases, V lost 0 bases, and 8 bases had no gene match. CDR3 region: CASSQDGQGARGYTF. DNA for the CDR3: TGCGCCAGCAGCCAAGATGGGCAGGGGGCGAGGGGCTACACCTTC.

The CDR3 loop is CAISDRGQTETSGRHQETQYF. CDR3 DNA sequence: TGTGCCATCTCGGACAGGGGGCAGACTGAGACTAGCGGCAGGCACCAAGAGACCCAGTACTTC. The chain joins TRBV10-3 to TRBJ2-5; 11 bases map to TRBD1. Unmatched junction bases numbered 23, after V lost 8 bases and J lost 0 bases. Germline V lookup: CDR1 ENHRY, CDR2 SYGVKD. The CDR3 totals 21 residues.

This chain uses TRBV20-1 with TRBJ2-7, with D maybe TRBD1 (5 bases). The CDR3 consists of 13 residues. V lost 2 bases and J 1 base, leaving 9 bases between the germline ends. CDR1 and CDR2 (germline): DFQATT, SNEGSKA (reference sequence). The DNA of the CDR3 is TGCAGTGCTAGACAGACAGCGTCCTACGAGCAGTACTTC. Translation: CSARQTASYEQYF.

A few counts support this clonotype. V is TRBV5-6 and J is TRBJ2-3; D is undetermined. V lost 2 bases, J lost 3 bases, and 10 bases lay in between. The CDR3 extends over 14 amino acids. The germline CDR1 and CDR2 sequences are SGHDT and YYEEEE. CDR3 bases: TGTGCCAGCAGCTTTCTTGTCATGACAGATACGCAGTATTTT. Translating gives CASSFLVMTDTQYF.

This clonotype occurred many times. DNA of the CDR3: TGTGCCATCAGTGAGGAAGGGGGCCCTTACGAGCAGTACTTC. The encoded protein is CAISEEGGPYEQYF. The chain carries TRBV10-3 and TRBJ2-7, with 7 bases fitting TRBD1. Germline CDR1 reads ENHRY; CDR2 reads SYGVKD. The ends lost 2 bases at V and 4 bases at J; junction bases unmatched: 5. The CDR3 loop spans 14 amino acids.

The chain has TRBV28 and TRBJ2-7; tentatively, D is TRBD2 (6 bases). Germline lookup yields CDR1 MDHEN and CDR2 SYDVKM. V was shortened by 5 bases and J by 1 base, with 9 bases between the two germline ends. The CDR3 is made up of 13 amino acids. CDR3 sequence (DNA): TGTGCCAGCAGTATGACTAGATCCTACGAGCAGTACTTC. Translation gives CASSMTRSYEQYF.

In its sample, this clonotype was seen many times. V and J are TRBV5-1 and TRBJ2-7, with D unclear. This CDR3 region has 15 residues. Trimming pared 0 bases from V and 0 bases from J, leaving 10 bases between. Germline CDR1 and CDR2: SGHRS and YFSETQ. This CDR3 is CASSLDTQSSYEQYF. In DNA, the CDR3 is TGCGCCAGCAGCTTGGATACTCAGAGCTCCTACGAGCAGTACTTC. Looking up the rest from reference TRBV5-1 and TRBJ2-7 gives the full variable domain: KAGVTQTPRYLIKTRGQQVTLSCSPISGHRSVSWYQQTPGQGLQFLFEYFSETQRNKGNFPGRFSGRQFSNSRSEMNVSTLELGDSALYLCASSLDTQSSYEQYFGPGTRLTVT.

This clonotype appeared many times. This chain links TRBV7-2 with TRBJ2-7; 7 nucleotides match TRBD1. Losses at the gene ends were 3 bases for V and 2 bases for J; bases not matched to a gene: 1. Germline CDR1 and CDR2: SGHTA and FQGNSA. This CDR3 is built from 13 residues. The CDR3 sequence: CASSFTGAYEQYF. The CDR3 nucleotides are TGTGCCAGCAGCTTCACAGGGGCCTACGAGCAGTACTTC.

The chain employs TRBV19 and TRBJ1-2; perhaps TRBD1 as D (6 bases). The CDR3 runs to 16 residues. V dropped 4 bases and J dropped 3 bases, with 18 bases sitting between them. Germline values: CDR1 LNHDA, CDR2 SQIVND (reference sequence). The CDR3 spells CASSSAQGLTDYGYTF. In DNA form, the CDR3 reads TGTGCCAGTAGTAGCGCACAGGGTTTGACGGACTATGGCTACACCTTC.

In this sample, this clonotype turned up a few times. The chain links TRBV27 to TRBJ2-5; D is tentatively TRBD1 or TRBD2 (5 bases each). This CDR3 is 16 amino acids long. From germline, CDR1 is MNHEY and CDR2 SMNVEV (reference sequence). Trimming shortened V by 5 bases and J by 5 bases, and 21 bases separated the two germline ends. The CDR3 region has the DNA TGTGCCAGCAGTGCGACCGGGGTATTGGGACCCGAGACCCAGTACTTC. Protein sequence: CASSATGVLGPETQYF.